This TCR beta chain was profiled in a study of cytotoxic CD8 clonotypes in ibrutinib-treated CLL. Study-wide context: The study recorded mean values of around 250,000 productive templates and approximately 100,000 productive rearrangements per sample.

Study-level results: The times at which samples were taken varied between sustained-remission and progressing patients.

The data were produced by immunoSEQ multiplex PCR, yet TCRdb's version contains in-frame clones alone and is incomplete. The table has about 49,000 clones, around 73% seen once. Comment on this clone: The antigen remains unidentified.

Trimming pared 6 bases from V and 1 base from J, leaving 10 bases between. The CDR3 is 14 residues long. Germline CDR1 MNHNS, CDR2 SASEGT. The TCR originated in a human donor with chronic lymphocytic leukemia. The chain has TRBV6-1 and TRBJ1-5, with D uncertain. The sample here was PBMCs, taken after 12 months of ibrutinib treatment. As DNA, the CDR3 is TGTGCCAGCAGCCGGGCCTCGAGCAATCAGCCCCAGCATTTT. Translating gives CASSRASSNQPQHF.